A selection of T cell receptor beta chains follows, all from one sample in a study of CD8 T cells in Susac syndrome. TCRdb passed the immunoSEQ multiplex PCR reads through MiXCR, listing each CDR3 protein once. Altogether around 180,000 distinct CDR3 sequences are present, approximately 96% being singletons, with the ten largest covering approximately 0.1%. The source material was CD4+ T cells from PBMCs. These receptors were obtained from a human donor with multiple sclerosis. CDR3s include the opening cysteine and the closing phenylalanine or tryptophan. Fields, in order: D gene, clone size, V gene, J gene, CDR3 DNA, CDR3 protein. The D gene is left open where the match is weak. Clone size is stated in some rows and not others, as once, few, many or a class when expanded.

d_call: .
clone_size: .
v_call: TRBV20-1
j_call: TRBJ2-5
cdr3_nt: TGCAGTGCTAGAGATCTCGGGGAGACCCAGTACTTC
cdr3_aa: CSARDLGETQYF

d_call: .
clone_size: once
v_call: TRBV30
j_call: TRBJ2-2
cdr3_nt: TGTGCCTGGAGCGGCGGCGGGGAGCTGTTTTTT
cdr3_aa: CAWSGGGELFF

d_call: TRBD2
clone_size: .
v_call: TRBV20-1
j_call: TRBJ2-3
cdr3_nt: TGCAGTGCTAGACTAGCGGTTCTGACAGATACGCAGTATTTT
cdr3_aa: CSARLAVLTDTQYF

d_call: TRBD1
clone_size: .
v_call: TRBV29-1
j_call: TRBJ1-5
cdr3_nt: TGCAGCGTTGCGACAGGGCTAGCTCAGCCCCAGCATTTT
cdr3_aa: CSVATGLAQPQHF

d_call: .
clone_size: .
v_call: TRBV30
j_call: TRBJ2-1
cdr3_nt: TGTGCCTGTCGGATTACAGGGTCTGCCTACAATGAGCAGTTCTTC
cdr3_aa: CACRITGSAYNEQFF

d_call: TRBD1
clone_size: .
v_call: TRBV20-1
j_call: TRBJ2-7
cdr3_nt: TGCAGTGCTAGAGATTGGGGACAGGACGAGCAGTACTTC
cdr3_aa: CSARDWGQDEQYF

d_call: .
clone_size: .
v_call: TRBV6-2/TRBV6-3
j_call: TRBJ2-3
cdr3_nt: TGTGCCAGCAGTTATCCACAGGGTTCAGTCGCGGATACGCAGTATTTT
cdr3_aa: CASSYPQGSVADTQYF

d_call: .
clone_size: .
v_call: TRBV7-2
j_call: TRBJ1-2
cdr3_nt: TGTGCCAGCAGCTTAAGAGGCGACAGATCCCCATTTTTAAACTATGGCTACACCTTC
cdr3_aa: CASSLRGDRSPFLNYGYTF

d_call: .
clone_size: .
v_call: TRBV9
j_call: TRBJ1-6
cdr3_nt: TGTGCCAGCAGCGACCTCAAGGGTTCACCCCTCCACTTT
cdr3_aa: CASSDLKGSPLHF

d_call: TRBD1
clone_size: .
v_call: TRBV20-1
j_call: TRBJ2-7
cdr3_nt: TGCAGTGCTAGAGGGCTAGGACAGGGATCCTACGAGCAGTACTTC
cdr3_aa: CSARGLGQGSYEQYF

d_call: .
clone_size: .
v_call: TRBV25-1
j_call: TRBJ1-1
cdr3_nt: TGTGCCAGCAGTAAGGGGACACCGAACACTGAAGCTTTCTTT
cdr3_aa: CASSKGTPNTEAFF